Listed below are T cell receptor beta chains from one sample, sequenced in a study of T cells in localized non-small cell lung cancer. Repertoires were generated with immunoSEQ multiplex PCR, while TCRdb's copy carries only in-frame clones and drops some. The sample contains approximately 10,000 clones, 92% of which appear only once. The sequences come from peripheral blood, collected before any cancer treatment. All receptors derive from a woman aged 40 to 75 with stage I squamous cell lung carcinoma. CDR3s include the opening cysteine and the closing phenylalanine or tryptophan. The D gene is left open where the match is weak. The size field is filled for only some rows; it gives once, few, many or a size class.

clone_size,j_call,v_call,d_call,cdr3_aa,cdr3_nt
NA,TRBJ1-4,TRBV19,NA,CASSRMTTNEKLFF,TGTGCCAGTAGTCGGATGACAACTAATGAAAAACTGTTTTTT
NA,TRBJ2-5,TRBV5-6,NA,CASSLEGTQYF,TGTGCCAGCAGCTTGGAAGGGACCCAGTACTTC
NA,TRBJ1-4,TRBV6-6,NA,CASKGVGEKLFF,TGTGCCAGCAAGGGGGTTGGGGAAAAACTGTTTTTT
NA,TRBJ2-5,TRBV5-6,TRBD1,CASSTTGAYGTQYF,TGTGCCAGCAGCACGACAGGGGCGTATGGGACCCAGTACTTC
NA,TRBJ2-5,TRBV4-1,NA,CASSQVSGISQETQYF,TGCGCCAGCAGCCAAGTCTCGGGAATATCACAAGAGACCCAGTACTTC
once,TRBJ2-6,TRBV4-2,NA,CASSQGGTPLSGANVLTF,TGTGCCAGCAGCCAAGGCGGGACACCACTCTCTGGGGCCAACGTCCTGACTTTC
NA,TRBJ2-1,TRBV7-3,TRBD2,CASSPTSGAYNEQFF,TGTGCCAGCAGCCCAACTAGCGGGGCTTACAATGAGCAGTTCTTC
NA,TRBJ2-7,TRBV10-3,TRBD2,CARRGGKTYEQYF,TGTGCCCGCCGCGGGGGAAAAACCTACGAGCAGTACTTC
NA,TRBJ1-2,TRBV20-1,TRBD1,CSKTGSYGYTF,TGCAGTAAGACAGGGAGCTATGGCTACACCTTC
NA,TRBJ2-6,TRBV8-2,NA,CGTGGITQSRANVLTF,TGTGGCACTGGTGGTATAACACAAAGTCGGGCCAACGTCCTGACTTTC
NA,TRBJ1-2,TRBV10-3,NA,CAISEKGSNYGYTF,TGTGCCATCAGTGAGAAGGGGTCCAACTATGGCTACACCTTC
NA,TRBJ1-2,TRBV5-4,TRBD1,CASSSTTGGGYGYTF,TGTGCCAGCAGCTCTACGACAGGGGGCGGATATGGCTACACCTTC
few,TRBJ2-2,TRBV29-1,TRBD2,CSVEEIAGGRNTGELFF,TGCAGCGTTGAGGAAATAGCGGGGGGGCGAAACACCGGGGAGCTGTTTTTT
NA,TRBJ1-3,TRBV5-8,TRBD1,CASSKRQGRPGNTIYF,TGTGCCAGCAGCAAAAGACAGGGGCGACCTGGAAACACCATATATTTT
NA,TRBJ2-3,TRBV15,TRBD2,CATSTGLATDTQYF,TGTGCCACCAGCACGGGACTAGCGACAGATACGCAGTATTTT
NA,TRBJ1-1,TRBV19,NA,CASSATGLIKTEAFF,TGTGCCAGTAGTGCCACGGGACTTATTAAAACTGAAGCTTTCTTT
NA,TRBJ2-4,TRBV4-2,NA,CASSQATGLGAKNIQYF,TGTGCCAGCAGCCAGGCTACGGGACTTGGAGCCAAAAACATTCAGTACTTC
once,TRBJ1-1,TRBV19,NA,CASSMGGIEAFF,TGTGCCAGTAGTATGGGGGGAATTGAAGCTTTCTTT
NA,TRBJ2-3,TRBV5-1,TRBD2,CASSPGTSASDTQYF,TGCGCCAGCAGCCCCGGGACTAGCGCTTCAGATACGCAGTATTTT
NA,TRBJ1-1,TRBV9,NA,CASSVVERTEAFF,TGTGCCAGCAGCGTAGTTGAACGAACTGAAGCTTTCTTT
once,TRBJ2-5,TRBV6-5,NA,CATRSLGTQYF,TGTGCCACGAGATCCCTGGGGACCCAGTACTTC
NA,TRBJ2-7,TRBV5-6,NA,CASSLGISTGYEQYF,TGTGCCAGCAGTCTTGGGATCTCCACAGGCTACGAGCAGTACTTC
NA,TRBJ1-2,TRBV14,TRBD1,CASSQTGDYVRGYTF,TGTGCCAGCAGCCAAACAGGGGACTATGTTCGAGGCTACACCTTC
NA,TRBJ1-5,TRBV2,NA,CASSEGLSQGQPQHF,TGTGCCAGCAGTGAAGGGCTGTCCCAGGGTCAGCCCCAGCATTTT
NA,TRBJ2-5,TRBV11-2,TRBD2,CASSPIPAGGEETQYF,TGTGCCAGCAGCCCCATCCCAGCGGGGGGAGAAGAGACCCAGTACTTC
NA,TRBJ1-1,TRBV18,NA,CASSPYVGTEAFF,TGTGCCAGCTCACCCTATGTTGGCACTGAAGCTTTCTTT
once,TRBJ1-2,TRBV18,NA,CASSPQNAKMGLPYGYTF,TGTGCCAGCTCACCCCAAAACGCTAAGATGGGCCTCCCCTATGGCTACACCTTC
NA,TRBJ1-1,TRBV9,TRBD1,CASSVGAGGATEAFF,TGTGCCAGCAGCGTAGGAGCAGGGGGGGCGACTGAAGCTTTCTTT
NA,TRBJ2-5,TRBV20-1,NA,CSALREETQYF,TGCAGTGCCCTCCGGGAAGAGACCCAGTACTTC
NA,TRBJ2-7,TRBV4-1,TRBD1,CASSQDPGQGWGEQYF,TGCGCCAGCAGCCAAGACCCCGGACAGGGTTGGGGCGAGCAGTACTTC
NA,TRBJ2-1,TRBV4-1,NA,CASSQDPERVGNEQFF,TGCGCCAGCAGCCAAGATCCGGAACGAGTGGGGAATGAGCAGTTCTTC
once,TRBJ1-1,TRBV30,NA,CAWGHREAFF,TGTGCCTGGGGACACCGTGAAGCTTTCTTT
NA,TRBJ1-1,TRBV7-9,TRBD1,CASSSTGTGNTEAFF,TGTGCCAGCAGCTCTACCGGGACAGGGAACACTGAAGCTTTCTTT
NA,TRBJ2-3,TRBV19,NA,CASSIMRGGTDTQYF,TGTGCCAGTAGTATAATGAGGGGGGGCACAGATACGCAGTATTTT
NA,TRBJ2-1,TRBV7-3,NA,CASSSDSLNEQFF,TGTGCCAGCAGCTCCGATTCGTTGAATGAGCAGTTCTTC
NA,TRBJ2-1,TRBV27,NA,CASSGRLGYNEQFF,TGTGCCAGCAGTGGGAGATTGGGGTACAATGAGCAGTTCTTC
NA,TRBJ1-2,TRBV7-8,NA,CASSLGQGTRGYTF,TGTGCCAGCAGCCTAGGGCAGGGGACTCGGGGCTACACCTTC
NA,TRBJ1-4,TRBV6-1,NA,CASSSSPAGGEKLFF,TGTGCCAGCAGTTCTTCACCGGCCGGAGGCGAAAAACTGTTTTTT
NA,TRBJ2-1,TRBV7-2,TRBD2,CASSLEVGGSYNEQFF,TGTGCCAGCAGCTTAGAAGTGGGGGGGTCCTACAATGAGCAGTTCTTC
NA,TRBJ1-2,TRBV27,TRBD1,CASRTSAGQGAGYGYTF,TGTGCCAGCAGGACCTCAGCGGGGCAGGGGGCTGGCTATGGCTACACCTTC
NA,TRBJ2-7,TRBV18,NA,CASRGTSYEQYF,TGTGCCAGCCGTGGGACGAGCTACGAGCAGTACTTC
NA,TRBJ2-5,TRBV9,TRBD1,CASSGRDRIETQYF,TGTGCCAGCAGCGGCCGGGACAGAATAGAGACCCAGTACTTC
NA,TRBJ1-4,TRBV19,TRBD1,CASTNRGKNEKLFF,TGTGCCAGTACTAACAGGGGGAAAAATGAAAAACTGTTTTTT
NA,TRBJ1-2,TRBV6-5,TRBD1,CASSMTGTVNYGYTF,TGTGCCAGCAGCATGACCGGGACAGTTAACTATGGCTACACCTTC
NA,TRBJ2-2,TRBV6-1,TRBD2,CASSPTGGRIGELFF,TGTGCCAGCAGTCCCACGGGGGGTAGGATCGGGGAGCTGTTTTTT
NA,TRBJ2-3,TRBV12-5,TRBD2,CASGGRGAGGMTDTQYF,TGTGCTAGTGGCGGCCGTGGAGCGGGGGGGATGACAGATACGCAGTATTTT
once,TRBJ2-3,TRBV6-5,NA,CASSLGGAVNTQYF,TGTGCCAGCAGTTTGGGGGGCGCGGTGAATACGCAGTATTTT
NA,TRBJ2-7,TRBV11-2,NA,CASSFDPYEQYF,TGTGCCAGCAGCTTTGACCCCTACGAGCAGTACTTC
NA,TRBJ2-3,TRBV5-1,NA,CASRPETITDTQYF,TGCGCCAGCAGGCCGGAAACGATCACAGATACGCAGTATTTT
NA,TRBJ1-6,TRBV2,NA,CASRQRSSYNSPLHF,TGTGCCAGCCGACAGAGAAGCTCCTATAATTCACCCCTCCACTTT
NA,TRBJ1-2,TRBV9,TRBD1,CASSHTGGNYGYTF,TGTGCCAGCAGCCATACAGGGGGCAACTATGGCTACACCTTC
NA,TRBJ1-2,TRBV6-6,TRBD1,CASSYQTGGENTF,TGTGCCAGCAGTTACCAGACAGGGGGCGAAAACACCTTC
NA,TRBJ2-2,TRBV6-5,TRBD2,CATTGGGITGELFF,TGTGCTACGACTGGCGGGGGTATCACCGGGGAGCTGTTTTTT
NA,TRBJ2-3,TRBV7-9,TRBD2,CASSRSGGTTDTQYF,TGTGCCAGCAGTCGTAGCGGGGGGACGACAGATACGCAGTATTTT
once,TRBJ2-7,TRBV7-2,TRBD2,CASSPGLHSYEQYF,TGTGCCAGCAGTCCGGGACTACACTCCTACGAGCAGTACTTC
NA,TRBJ1-2,TRBV29-1,NA,CSVDSPVYGYTF,TGCAGCGTGGACAGCCCGGTCTATGGCTACACCTTC
NA,TRBJ2-5,TRBV27,TRBD1,CASSLRGHETQYF,TGTGCCAGCAGTTTAAGGGGGCACGAGACCCAGTACTTC
NA,TRBJ2-4,TRBV4-3,NA,CASSQDGGGWDKNIQYF,TGCGCCAGCAGCCAAGATGGGGGGGGCTGGGACAAAAACATTCAGTACTTC
NA,TRBJ2-2,TRBV10-1,NA,CASSRDIQTGELFF,TGCGCCAGCAGTAGGGACATTCAGACCGGGGAGCTGTTTTTT